A selection of T cell receptor beta chains follows, all from one sample in a study of identifying expanded T cells in peripheral blood. Some clones are missing from TCRdb's copy, which holds only in-frame ones; the method was immunoSEQ multiplex PCR. The table has approximately 94,000 clones, about 87% seen once. Sequenced material: blood. These receptors all come from a person between 18 and 75 years old in good health. Each CDR3 is given with its conserved first and last residue.

v_call cdr3_aa
TRBV30 CAWAGTGNEKLFF
TRBV5-6 CASSPSVRQGKETQYF
TRBV9 CASSVMGGLGITSNQPQHF
TRBV6-4 CASSPRRDTEAFF
TRBV4-1 CASSRLGQYTDTQYF
TRBV19 CASSIPGGSFDEQYF
TRBV9 CASSVGVAGPYEQYF
TRBV7-2 CASSLGQMNYEQYF
TRBV4-1 CASSPPGLPYEQYF
TRBV6-5 CASSYGTLGPYEQYF
TRBV18 CASSGGNTEAFF
TRBV7-2 CASSLNPGELFF
TRBV11-3 CASSRGANTEAFF
TRBV6-1 CASSEESGVGNQPQHF
TRBV5-1 CASSRNGQGLETQYF
TRBV9 CASSVGSGIEAFF
TRBV18 CASSPPEITDGGPYEQYF
TRBV18 CASSPTGTNYGYTF
TRBV12-5 CASGLTDYGYTF
TRBV4-1 CASSQDRGTRGTDTQYF
TRBV19 CASSIGQAGSNEQFF
TRBV30 CAWNIGVGNNQPQHF
TRBV7-2 CASSQGQDLEAFF
TRBV9 CASTRDPKNTGELFF
TRBV5-4 CASSWGQGGTEAFF
TRBV2 CASVGDRGVYGYTF
TRBV13 CASQDHKSHEQYF
TRBV18 CASSPGTNPYNEQFF
TRBV7-8 CASSLVLGQGAEQYF
TRBV9 CASSPGLGSSYEQYF
TRBV19 CASSRTSSNQPQHF
TRBV7-9 CALTPGGEQETQYF
TRBV5-5 CASSENPSGIYEQYF
TRBV9 CASSTVPFPNTEAFF
TRBV2 CASSARDRGPEQYF
TRBV7-2 CASSEPGTGVPGYTF
TRBV11-3 CASSKTGGTEAFF
TRBV4-1 CASSQGRQPREKLFF
TRBV6-4 CASSDGNRGRNYGYTF
TRBV7-2 CASSLGLAGSYNEQFF
TRBV30 CAWDAKAPNYGYTF
TRBV5-8 CASSSGRTATNEKLFF